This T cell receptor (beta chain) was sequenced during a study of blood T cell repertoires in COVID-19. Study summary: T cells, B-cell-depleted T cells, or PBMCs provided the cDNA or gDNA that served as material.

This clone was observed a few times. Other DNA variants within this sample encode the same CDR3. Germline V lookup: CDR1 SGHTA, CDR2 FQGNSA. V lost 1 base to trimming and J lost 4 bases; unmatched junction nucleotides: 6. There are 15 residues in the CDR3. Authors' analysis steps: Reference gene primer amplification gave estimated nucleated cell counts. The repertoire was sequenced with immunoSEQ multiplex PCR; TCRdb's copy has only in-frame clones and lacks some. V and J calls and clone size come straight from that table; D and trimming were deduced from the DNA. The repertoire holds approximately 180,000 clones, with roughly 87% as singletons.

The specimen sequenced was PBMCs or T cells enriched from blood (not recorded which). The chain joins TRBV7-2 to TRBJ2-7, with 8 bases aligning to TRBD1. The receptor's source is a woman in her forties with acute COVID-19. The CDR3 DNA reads TGTGCCAGCAGCTTAGTTCCAGGGGGCCGGTACGAGCAGTACTTC. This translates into CASSLVPGGRYEQYF.